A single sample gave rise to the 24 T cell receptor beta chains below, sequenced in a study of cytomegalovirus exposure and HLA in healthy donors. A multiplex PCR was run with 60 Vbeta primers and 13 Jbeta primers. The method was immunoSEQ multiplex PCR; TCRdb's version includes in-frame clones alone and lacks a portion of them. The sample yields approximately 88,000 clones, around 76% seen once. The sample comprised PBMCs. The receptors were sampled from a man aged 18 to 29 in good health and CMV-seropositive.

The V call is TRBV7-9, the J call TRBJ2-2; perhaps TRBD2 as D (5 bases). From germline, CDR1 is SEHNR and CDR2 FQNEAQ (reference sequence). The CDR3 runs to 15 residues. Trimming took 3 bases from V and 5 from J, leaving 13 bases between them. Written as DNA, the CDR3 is TGTGCCAGCAGCTTTACGGGGTACGAAACCGGGGAGCTGTTTTTT. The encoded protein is CASSFTGYETGELFF. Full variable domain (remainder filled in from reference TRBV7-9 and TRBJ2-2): DTGVSQNPRHKITKRGQNVTFRCDPISEHNRLYWYRQTLGQGPEFLTYFQNEAQLEKSRLLSDRFSAERPKGSFSTLEIQRTEQGDSAMYLCASSFTGYETGELFFGEGSRLTVL.

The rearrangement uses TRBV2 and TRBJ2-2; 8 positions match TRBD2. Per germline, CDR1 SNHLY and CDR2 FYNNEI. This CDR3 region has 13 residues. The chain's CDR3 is CAGRGRRAGELFF. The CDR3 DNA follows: TGTGCTGGTCGCGGGAGGAGGGCCGGGGAGCTGTTTTTT.

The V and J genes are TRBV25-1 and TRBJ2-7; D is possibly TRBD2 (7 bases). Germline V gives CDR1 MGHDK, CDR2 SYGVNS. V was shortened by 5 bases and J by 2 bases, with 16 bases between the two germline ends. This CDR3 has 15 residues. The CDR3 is CASSPRGGSTYEQYF. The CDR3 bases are TGTGCCAGCAGTCCCAGGGGCGGGAGTACCTACGAGCAGTACTTC.

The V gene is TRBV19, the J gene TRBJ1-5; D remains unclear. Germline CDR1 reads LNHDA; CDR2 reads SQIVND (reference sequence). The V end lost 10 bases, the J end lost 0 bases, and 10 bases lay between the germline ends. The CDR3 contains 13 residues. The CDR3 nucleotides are TGTGCCACGGGAGCGAATAGCAATCAGCCCCAGCATTTT. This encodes CATGANSNQPQHF.

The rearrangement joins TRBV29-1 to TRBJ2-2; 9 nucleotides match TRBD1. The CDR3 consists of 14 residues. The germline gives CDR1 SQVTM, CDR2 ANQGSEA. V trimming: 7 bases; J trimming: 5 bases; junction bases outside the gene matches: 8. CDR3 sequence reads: CSADSGTGTGELFF. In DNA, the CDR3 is TGCAGCGCTGATTCCGGGACAGGGACCGGGGAGCTGTTTTTT.

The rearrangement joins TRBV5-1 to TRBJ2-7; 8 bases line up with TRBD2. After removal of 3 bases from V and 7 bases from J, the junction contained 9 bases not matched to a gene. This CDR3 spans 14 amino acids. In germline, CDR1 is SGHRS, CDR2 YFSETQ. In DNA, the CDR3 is TGCGCCAGCAGCTCCAGCGGGAGCTATGATGAGCAGTACTTC. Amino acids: CASSSSGSYDEQYF.

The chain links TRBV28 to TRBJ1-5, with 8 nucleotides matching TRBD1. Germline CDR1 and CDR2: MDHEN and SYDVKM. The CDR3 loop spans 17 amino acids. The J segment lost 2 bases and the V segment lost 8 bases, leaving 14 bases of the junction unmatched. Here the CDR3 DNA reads TGTGCCAGCCTCTCAATCTCAGGGGGCGAGGGCAATCAGCCCCAGCATTTT. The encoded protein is CASLSISGGEGNQPQHF. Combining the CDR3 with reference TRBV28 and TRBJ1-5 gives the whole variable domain DVKVTQSSRYLVKRTGEKVFLECVQDMDHENMFWYRQDPGLGLRLIYFSYDVKMKEKGDIPEGYSVSREKKERFSLILESASTNQTSMYLCASLSISGGEGNQPQHFGDGTRLSIL.

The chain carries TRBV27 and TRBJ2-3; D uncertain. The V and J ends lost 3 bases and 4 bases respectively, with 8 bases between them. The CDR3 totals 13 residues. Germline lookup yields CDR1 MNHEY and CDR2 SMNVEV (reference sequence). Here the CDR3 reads CASSFLVADTQYF. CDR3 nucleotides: TGTGCCAGCAGTTTTCTGGTAGCAGATACGCAGTATTTT.

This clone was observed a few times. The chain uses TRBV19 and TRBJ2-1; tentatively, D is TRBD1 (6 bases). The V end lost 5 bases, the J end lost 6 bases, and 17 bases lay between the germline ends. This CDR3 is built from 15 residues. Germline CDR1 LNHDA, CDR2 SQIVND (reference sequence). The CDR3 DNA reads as TGTGCCAGTAGTCCACAGGGTCTCCGCGGCAATGAGCAGTTCTTC. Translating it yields CASSPQGLRGNEQFF. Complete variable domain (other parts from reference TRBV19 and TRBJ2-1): DGGITQSPKYLFRKEGQNVTLSCEQNLNHDAMYWYRQDPGQGLRLIYYSQIVNDFQKGDIAEGYSVSREKKESFPLTVTSAQKNPTAFYLCASSPQGLRGNEQFFGPGTRLTVL.

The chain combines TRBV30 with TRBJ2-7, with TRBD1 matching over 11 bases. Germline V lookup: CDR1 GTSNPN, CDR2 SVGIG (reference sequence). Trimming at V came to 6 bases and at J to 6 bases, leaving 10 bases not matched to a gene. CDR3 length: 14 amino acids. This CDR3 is CACPSRDRGFEQYF. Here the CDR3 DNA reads TGTGCCTGCCCATCAAGGGACAGGGGGTTCGAGCAGTACTTC.

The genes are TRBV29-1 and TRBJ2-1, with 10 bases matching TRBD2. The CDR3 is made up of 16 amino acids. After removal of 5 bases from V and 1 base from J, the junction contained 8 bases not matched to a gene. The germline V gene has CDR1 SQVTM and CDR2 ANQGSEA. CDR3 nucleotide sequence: TGCAGCGTTAGTTCGCGAGCGGGAGGGTCCTACAATGAGCAGTTCTTC. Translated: CSVSSRAGGSYNEQFF.

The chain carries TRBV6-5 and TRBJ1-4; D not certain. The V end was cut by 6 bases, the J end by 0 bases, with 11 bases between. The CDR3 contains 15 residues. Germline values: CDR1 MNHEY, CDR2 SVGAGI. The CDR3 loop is CASSQLRATNEKLFF. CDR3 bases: TGTGCCAGCAGCCAACTCCGCGCAACTAATGAAAAACTGTTTTTT.

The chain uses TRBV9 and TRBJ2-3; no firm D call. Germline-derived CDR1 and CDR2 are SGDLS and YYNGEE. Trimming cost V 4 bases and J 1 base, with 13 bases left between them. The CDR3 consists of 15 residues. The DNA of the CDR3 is TGTGCCAGCAGCCTCAGTCTTGAGGGCACAGATACGCAGTATTTT. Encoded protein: CASSLSLEGTDTQYF.

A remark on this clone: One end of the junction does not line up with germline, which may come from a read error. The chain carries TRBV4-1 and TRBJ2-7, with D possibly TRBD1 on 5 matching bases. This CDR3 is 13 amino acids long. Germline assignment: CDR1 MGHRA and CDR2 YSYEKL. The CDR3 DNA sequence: TGCGCCAGCAGTCAAGGGGCCAGCTACGAGCAGTACTTC. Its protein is CASSQGASYEQYF.

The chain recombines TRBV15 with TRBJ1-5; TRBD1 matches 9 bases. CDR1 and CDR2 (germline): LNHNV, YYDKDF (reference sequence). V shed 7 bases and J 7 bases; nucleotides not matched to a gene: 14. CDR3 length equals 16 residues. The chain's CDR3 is CATTSFDRGKFQPQHF. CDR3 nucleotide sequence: TGTGCCACCACCTCATTTGACAGGGGGAAGTTCCAGCCCCAGCATTTT.

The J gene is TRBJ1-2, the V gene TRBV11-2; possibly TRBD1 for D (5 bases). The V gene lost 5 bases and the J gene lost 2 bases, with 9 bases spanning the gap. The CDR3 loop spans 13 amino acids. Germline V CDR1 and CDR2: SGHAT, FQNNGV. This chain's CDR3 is CASSPTVNYGYTF. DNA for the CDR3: TGTGCCAGCAGCCCGACAGTCAACTATGGCTACACCTTC.

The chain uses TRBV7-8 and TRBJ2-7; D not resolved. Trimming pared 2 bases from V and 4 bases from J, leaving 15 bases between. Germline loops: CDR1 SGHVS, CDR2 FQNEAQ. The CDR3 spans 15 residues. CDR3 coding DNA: TGTGCCAGCAGCTTAAGACAAGGATCCCAATACGAGCAGTACTTC. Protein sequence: CASSLRQGSQYEQYF. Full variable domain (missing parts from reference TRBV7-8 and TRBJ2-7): GAGVSQSPRYKVAKRGQDVALRCDPISGHVSLFWYQQALGQGPEFLTYFQNEAQLDKSGLPSDRFFAERPEGSVSTLKIQRTQQEDSAVYLCASSLRQGSQYEQYFGPGTRLTVT.

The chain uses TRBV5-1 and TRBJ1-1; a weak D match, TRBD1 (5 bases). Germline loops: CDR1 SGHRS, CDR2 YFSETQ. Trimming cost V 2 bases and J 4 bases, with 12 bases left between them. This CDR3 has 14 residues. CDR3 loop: CASSFQGSGTEAFF. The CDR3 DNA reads TGCGCCAGCAGCTTCCAGGGTTCCGGCACTGAAGCTTTCTTT.

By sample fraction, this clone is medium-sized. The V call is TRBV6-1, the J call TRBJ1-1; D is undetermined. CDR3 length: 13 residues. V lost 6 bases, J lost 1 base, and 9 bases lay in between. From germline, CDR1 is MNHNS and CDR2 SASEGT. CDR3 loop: CASRPRKNTEAFF. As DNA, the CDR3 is TGTGCCAGCAGACCTAGAAAGAACACTGAAGCTTTCTTT.

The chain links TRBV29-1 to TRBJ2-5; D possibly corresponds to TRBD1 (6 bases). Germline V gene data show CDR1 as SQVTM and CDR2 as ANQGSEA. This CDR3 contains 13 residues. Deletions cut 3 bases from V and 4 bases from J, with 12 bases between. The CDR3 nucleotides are TGCAGCGTTGATGGTCAGGGGAGAGAGACCCAGTACTTC. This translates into CSVDGQGRETQYF. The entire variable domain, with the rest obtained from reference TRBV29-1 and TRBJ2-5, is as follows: SAVISQKPSRDICQRGTSLTIQCQVDSQVTMMFWYRQQPGQSLTLIATANQGSEATYESGFVIDKFPISRPNLTFSTLTVSNMSPEDSSIYLCSVDGQGRETQYFGPGTRLLVL.

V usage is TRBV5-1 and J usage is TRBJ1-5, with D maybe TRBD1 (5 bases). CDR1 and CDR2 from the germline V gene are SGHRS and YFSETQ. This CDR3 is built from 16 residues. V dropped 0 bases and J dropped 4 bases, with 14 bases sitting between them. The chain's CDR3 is CASSLEGPIGNQPQHF. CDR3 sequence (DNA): TGCGCCAGCAGCTTGGAGGGGCCGATAGGGAATCAGCCCCAGCATTTT.

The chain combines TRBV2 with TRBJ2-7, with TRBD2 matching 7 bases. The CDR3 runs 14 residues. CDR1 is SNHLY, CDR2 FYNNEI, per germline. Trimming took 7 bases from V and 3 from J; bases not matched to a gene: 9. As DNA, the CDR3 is TGTGCCAGCACCCAGACGGGGGGAAGCTACGAGCAGTACTTC. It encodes CASTQTGGSYEQYF.

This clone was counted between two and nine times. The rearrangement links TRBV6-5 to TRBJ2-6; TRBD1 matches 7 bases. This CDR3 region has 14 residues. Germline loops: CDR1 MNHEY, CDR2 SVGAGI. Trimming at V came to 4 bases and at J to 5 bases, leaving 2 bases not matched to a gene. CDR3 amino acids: CASSSQGRANVLTF. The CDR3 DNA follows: TGTGCCAGCAGTTCACAGGGGAGGGCCAACGTCCTGACTTTC.

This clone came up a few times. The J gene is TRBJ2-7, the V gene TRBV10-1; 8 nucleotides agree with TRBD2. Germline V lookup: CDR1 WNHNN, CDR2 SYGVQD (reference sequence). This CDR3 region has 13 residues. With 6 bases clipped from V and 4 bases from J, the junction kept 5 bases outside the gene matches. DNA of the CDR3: TGCGCCAGCAGCCCCGGGAGGGGTTACGAGCAGTACTTC. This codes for CASSPGRGYEQYF.